The entry that follows covers one T cell receptor (beta chain) sequence. Primed by a sample-barcoded 5' primer and a J-beta primer mix, a second PCR proceeded for 7 to 11 cycles. TCRdb analysed the 5' RACE reads with MiXCR anew, one entry per CDR3 protein. The sample records fewer than 950,000 distinct CDR3 sequences, 35% to 40% being singletons. There are 17 residues in the CDR3. Germline trimming cut 4 bases from V and 1 base from J; bases unmatched to any gene: 7. In germline, CDR1 is SGHAT, CDR2 FQNNGV. This specimen belongs to a study of blood T cells in healthy people across ages. The sequenced material came from blood. This sequence was found in a young man in good health. J is TRBJ2-6 and V is TRBV11-2; 7 bases fit TRBD1. The CDR3: CASSSTLTGSGANVLTF. CDR3 DNA: TGTGCCAGCAGCTCCACCCTGACAGGGTCTGGGGCCAACGTCCTGACTTTC.